The next 10 T cell receptor beta chains were all read from a single sample in a study of cytomegalovirus exposure and HLA in healthy donors. The study ran its PCR with 60 Vbeta and 13 Jbeta primers. TCRdb keeps only in-frame clones here, not all; method: immunoSEQ multiplex PCR. This repertoire includes around 130,000 clones. What was sequenced was PBMCs. The receptors stem from an older woman in good health and CMV-seronegative.

This chain joins TRBV6-4 and TRBJ1-5, with TRBD1 identical over 10 bases. V trimming: 5 bases; J trimming: 1 base; junction bases outside the gene matches: 11. The CDR3 runs 18 residues. The germline V gene encodes CDR1 MRHNA and CDR2 SNTAGT. The CDR3 loop reads CASSPPGQGTRSNQPQHF. The CDR3 DNA follows: TGTGCCAGCAGTCCCCCGGGACAGGGGACTCGAAGCAATCAGCCCCAGCATTTT.

The chain links TRBV5-8 to TRBJ1-5; D not resolved. The CDR3 is 15 amino acids. Trimming removed 4 bases at V and 0 bases at J, with 11 bases between. Germline V gene data show CDR1 as SGHTS and CDR2 as YDEGEE. The CDR3 region is CASSRRLYSNQPQHF. In DNA form, the CDR3 reads TGTGCCAGCAGCCGAAGACTATATAGCAATCAGCCCCAGCATTTT.

J is TRBJ2-3 and V is TRBV5-1; TRBD2 aligns across 8 bases. The CDR3 is made up of 17 amino acids. The V gene's germline CDR1 is SGHRS and CDR2 YFSETQ. The J segment lost 2 bases and the V segment lost 2 bases, leaving 10 bases of the junction unmatched. The CDR3, as DNA: TGCGCCAGCAGCTTTATGGGGTATAGCGGGATCACAGATACGCAGTATTTT. Its translation: CASSFMGYSGITDTQYF.

The rearrangement uses TRBV11-3 and TRBJ2-1, with 11 bases that match TRBD1. J gave up 8 bases and V 3 bases, and 6 bases lay outside the gene matches. Germline lookup yields CDR1 SGHNT and CDR2 YENEEA. This CDR3 has 15 residues. DNA of the CDR3: TGTGCCAGCAGCTTTTCAGGACAGGGGGCTTATGAGCAGTTCTTC. This codes for CASSFSGQGAYEQFF.

The CDR3: CASSSTDTQYF. CDR3 bases: TGTGCCAGCAGCTCAACAGATACGCAGTATTTT. The rearrangement uses TRBV5-6 and TRBJ2-3; unclear D gene. This CDR3 comprises 11 residues. Trimming removed 3 bases at V and 3 bases at J, with 2 bases between. CDR1 and CDR2 (germline): SGHDT, YYEEEE.

The chain has TRBV19 and TRBJ1-2; TRBD1 aligns across 10 bases. The CDR3 length is 14 residues. Germline-derived CDR1 and CDR2 are LNHDA and SQIVND (reference sequence). V was clipped by 6 bases and J by 4 bases; unmatched bases: 5. The CDR3 protein is CASRQGQGTYGYTF. CDR3 nucleotides: TGTGCCAGTAGGCAGGGACAGGGGACCTATGGCTACACCTTC.

V and J are TRBV9 and TRBJ2-3; D not resolved. The CDR3 has 16 amino acids. Germline V lookup: CDR1 SGDLS, CDR2 YYNGEE. The V and J ends lost 4 bases and 0 bases respectively, with 15 bases between them. The CDR3 nucleotides read TGTGCCAGCAGCTCCAGAGCGTCATCTAGCACAGATACGCAGTATTTT. Translation gives CASSSRASSSTDTQYF.

The J gene is TRBJ2-7, the V gene TRBV2; 7 bases fit TRBD2. The CDR3 extends over 14 amino acids. Germline V gene data show CDR1 as SNHLY and CDR2 as FYNNEI. The J segment lost 6 bases and the V segment lost 4 bases, leaving 9 bases of the junction unmatched. CDR3 in amino acids: CASSAEGGLGEQYF. The CDR3 DNA reads TGTGCCAGCAGTGCTGAGGGAGGGCTCGGCGAGCAGTACTTC. Full variable domain (outside the CDR3, taken from reference TRBV2 and TRBJ2-7): EPEVTQTPSHQVTQMGQEVILRCVPISNHLYFYWYRQILGQKVEFLVSFYNNEISEKSEIFDDQFSVERPDGSNFTLKIRSTKLEDSAMYFCASSAEGGLGEQYFGPGTRLTVT.

About this clone itself: Its ends do not fully match the called genes, so a read error is possible. The sample holds other DNA sequences that translate to the same CDR3. The chain links TRBV10-3 to TRBJ2-3; 16 bases are shared with TRBD2. The CDR3 is 17 residues long. Germline V lookup: CDR1 ENHRY, CDR2 SYGVKD. The CDR3 reads CAISGGLAGGRPDTQYF. CDR3 in DNA: TGTGCCATCAGTGGGGGACTAGCGGGAGGGAGGCCAGACACGCAGTATTTT.

The V call is TRBV15, the J call TRBJ1-1; 7 bases match TRBD1. The CDR3 has 15 amino acids. Per germline, CDR1 LNHNV and CDR2 YYDKDF (reference sequence). Unmatched junction bases numbered 9, after V lost 0 bases and J lost 8 bases. CDR3 in amino acids: CATSRDFGQAAEAFF. DNA for the CDR3: TGTGCCACCAGCAGAGATTTCGGACAGGCAGCCGAAGCTTTCTTT.